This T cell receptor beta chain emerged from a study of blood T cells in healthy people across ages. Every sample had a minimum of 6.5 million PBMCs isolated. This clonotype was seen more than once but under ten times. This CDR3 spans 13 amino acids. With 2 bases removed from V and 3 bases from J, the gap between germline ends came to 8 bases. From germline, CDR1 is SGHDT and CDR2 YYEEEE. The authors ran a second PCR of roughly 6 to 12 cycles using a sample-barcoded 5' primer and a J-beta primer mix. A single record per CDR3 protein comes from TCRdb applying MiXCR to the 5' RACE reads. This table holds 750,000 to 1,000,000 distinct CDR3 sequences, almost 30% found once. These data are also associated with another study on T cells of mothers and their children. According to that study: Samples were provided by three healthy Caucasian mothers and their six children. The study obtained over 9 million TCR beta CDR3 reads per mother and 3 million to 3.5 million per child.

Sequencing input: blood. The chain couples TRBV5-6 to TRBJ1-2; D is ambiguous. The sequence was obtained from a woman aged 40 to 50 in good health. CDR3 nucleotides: TGTGCCAGCAGCTTACCAGATGACTATGGCTACACCTTC. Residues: CASSLPDDYGYTF.